This TCR beta chain was identified during a study of blood T cells in healthy people across ages. A J-beta primer mix and a sample-barcoded 5' primer were used in a second PCR of about 6 to 12 cycles. TCRdb used MiXCR to reprocess the 5' RACE reads, holding one entry per CDR3 protein. In the table there are a few hundred thousand distinct CDR3 sequences, 25% to 30% of which are singletons. The ends were cut back, 7 bases at V and 8 bases at J, with 14 bases in the middle. CDR1 SQVTM and CDR2 ANQGSEA come from the germline V gene. The CDR3 extends over 12 amino acids. Peripheral blood samples of around 9.5 milliliters were drawn from each donor.

This sequence was found in a woman in her seventies in good health. V gene TRBV29-1 combines with J gene TRBJ1-4; D not resolved. The sequenced material came from blood. The CDR3 sequence is CSAVRADEKLFF. Written as DNA, the CDR3 is TGCAGCGCAGTGAGAGCAGACGAAAAACTGTTTTTT.